This T cell receptor (beta chain) was recovered during a study of CD4+ T cells in melanoma. This clone was found once. Antigen specificity is unknown. This CDR3 is built from 14 residues. Germline V CDR1 and CDR2: MNHNS, SASEGT. V was clipped by 10 bases and J by 6 bases, with 21 bases between them. Study-wide findings and caveats: In melanoma, neoantigen-specific CD4+ T cells reportedly differed in differentiation state. CD8+ T cell, macrophage and B cell function reportedly correlated with neoantigen-specific CD4+ T cells.

The assay was immunoSEQ multiplex PCR, and TCRdb's table has in-frame clones only and misses some. Among roughly 21,000 clones, roughly 78% were seen once, and the ten largest hold 9.7%. The clonotype originates from a human donor with melanoma. The chain employs TRBV6-1 and TRBJ1-1, with D possibly being TRBD1 (5 bases). In DNA form, the CDR3 reads TGTGCCACACGCGGCGGGGGGGTCGGCGCTGAAGCTTTCTTT. Translating gives CATRGGGVGAEAFF.